This T cell receptor (beta chain) was sequenced in a study of T cell responses to AZD1222 COVID-19 vaccine. Study context: Pooled in the analysis were second doses at about 4 or about 12 weeks.

With 4 bases removed from V and 6 bases from J, the gap between germline ends came to 17 bases. Germline-derived CDR1 and CDR2 are WNHNN and SYGVQD (reference sequence). This CDR3 has 15 residues. Clones were sequenced by immunoSEQ multiplex PCR, and TCRdb holds only the in-frame ones, with some missing. The sample includes approximately 100,000 clones, about 90% of them seen just once. On this clone itself: What it binds is unknown.

Study results and caveats: Receipt of two AZD1222 doses was followed by a rise in Spike-specific TCR breadth and depth. Females outnumbered males among donors, who were mostly white British; clonal diversity was possibly underestimated.

The starting material was peripheral blood, obtained on day 0 of AZD1222 vaccination. The TCR sequence derives from an adult in good health. The rearrangement uses TRBV10-1 and TRBJ2-3; the D is unclear. DNA of the CDR3: TGCGCCAGCAGTGGGTTTAAGCCTATCCGGGATACGCAGTATTTT. As protein: CASSGFKPIRDTQYF.